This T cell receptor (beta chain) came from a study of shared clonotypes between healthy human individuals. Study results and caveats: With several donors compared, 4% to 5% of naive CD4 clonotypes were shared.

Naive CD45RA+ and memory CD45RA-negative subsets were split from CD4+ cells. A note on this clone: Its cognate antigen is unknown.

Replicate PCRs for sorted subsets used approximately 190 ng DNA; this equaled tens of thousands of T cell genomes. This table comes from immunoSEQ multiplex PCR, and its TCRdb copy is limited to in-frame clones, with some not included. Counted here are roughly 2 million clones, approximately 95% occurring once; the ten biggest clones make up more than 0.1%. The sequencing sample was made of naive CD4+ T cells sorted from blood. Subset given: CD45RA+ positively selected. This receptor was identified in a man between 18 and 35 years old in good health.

In DNA, the CDR3 is TGTGCCAGCAGTGAACCTGGGGCTACCCGGCCTTACGAGCAGTACTTC. This translates into CASSEPGATRPYEQYF. J is TRBJ2-7 and V is TRBV6-1; perhaps TRBD1 as D (5 bases). Trimming took 2 bases from V and 4 from J, leaving 18 bases between them. The CDR3 is 16 amino acids. The germline gives CDR1 MNHNS, CDR2 SASEGT.